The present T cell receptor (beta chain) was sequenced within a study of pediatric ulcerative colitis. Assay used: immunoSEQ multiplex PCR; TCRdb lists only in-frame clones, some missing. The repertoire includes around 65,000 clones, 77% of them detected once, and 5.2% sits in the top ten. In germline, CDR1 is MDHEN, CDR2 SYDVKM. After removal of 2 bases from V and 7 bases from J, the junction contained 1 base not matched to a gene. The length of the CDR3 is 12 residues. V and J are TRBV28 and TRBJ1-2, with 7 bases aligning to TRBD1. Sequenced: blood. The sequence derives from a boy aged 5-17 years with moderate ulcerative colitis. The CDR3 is CASSLPGGGYTF. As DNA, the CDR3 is TGTGCCAGCAGTTTACCAGGGGGTGGCTACACCTTC.